These 13 T cell receptor beta chains were all obtained from the same sample, sequenced in a study of T cell changes during pregnancy in multiple sclerosis. Sequenced by immunoSEQ multiplex PCR; TCRdb stores in-frame clones only, minus some. Among 55,000 to 85,000 clones listed, 90% were seen once. The starting material was peripheral blood, obtained in the third trimester of pregnancy. These receptors came from a female donor with multiple sclerosis, enrolled in a pregnancy study.

The chain uses TRBV11-3 and TRBJ2-1; D not resolved. V lost 0 bases and J 9 bases, leaving 6 bases between the germline ends. Germline V CDR1 and CDR2: SGHNT, YENEEA. This CDR3 is built from 12 residues. The CDR3 sequence is CASSLDRSEQFF. DNA for the CDR3: TGTGCCAGCAGCTTAGATCGCAGTGAGCAGTTCTTC.

The chain joins TRBV10-1 to TRBJ2-2; tentatively, D is TRBD1 (5 bases). V lost 1 base, J lost 2 bases, and 11 bases lay in between. The CDR3 consists of 16 residues. Germline V gene data show CDR1 as WNHNN and CDR2 as SYGVQD (reference sequence). CDR3 sequence reads: CASSELYRPNTGELFF. In nucleotides, the CDR3 is TGCGCCAGCAGTGAGTTGTACAGGCCCAACACCGGGGAGCTGTTTTTT.

The rearrangement uses TRBV9 and TRBJ2-7; tentatively, D is TRBD2 (6 bases). This CDR3 has 14 residues. Germline loops: CDR1 SGDLS, CDR2 YYNGEE. Trimming removed 3 bases from V and 5 bases from J, with 15 bases in between. CDR3 nucleotides: TGTGCCAGCAGCGGTCGGGAGATGGAGGACGAGCAGTACTTC. It encodes CASSGREMEDEQYF. Full variable domain (remainder filled in from reference TRBV9 and TRBJ2-7): DSGVTQTPKHLITATGQRVTLRCSPRSGDLSVYWYQQSLDQGLQFLIQYYNGEERAKGNILERFSAQQFPDLHSELNLSSLELGDSALYFCASSGREMEDEQYFGPGTRLTVT.

This clone has just one count. V usage is TRBV4-2 and J usage is TRBJ2-7; 7 bases line up with TRBD1. CDR1 LGHNA and CDR2 YNFKEQ come from the germline V gene. The CDR3 extends over 16 amino acids. The trim removed 1 base at V and 1 base at J, leaving 7 bases unmatched. The CDR3 region is CASSQGGQHLSYEQYF. CDR3 bases: TGTGCCAGCAGCCAAGGGGGACAGCATTTATCCTACGAGCAGTACTTC.

This clone is medium-sized. This chain uses TRBV10-1 with TRBJ1-1; D perhaps matches TRBD1 (5 bases). V lost 7 bases, J lost 6 bases, and 18 bases lay in between. Germline CDR1 reads WNHNN; CDR2 reads SYGVQD (reference sequence). CDR3 size: 14 residues. This chain's CDR3 is CASTQDISGSEAFF. The CDR3 DNA follows: TGCGCCAGCACCCAGGACATCTCGGGCTCTGAAGCTTTCTTT.

The rearrangement joins TRBV27 to TRBJ2-6; 10 bases agree with TRBD1. CDR1 and CDR2 (germline): MNHEY, SMNVEV (reference sequence). There are 17 residues in the CDR3. The J segment lost 3 bases and the V segment lost 6 bases, leaving 8 bases of the junction unmatched. The CDR3 nucleotides read TGTGCCAGCAGCTATGGGACAGGGGTATTTGGGGCCAACGTCCTGACTTTC. Protein sequence: CASSYGTGVFGANVLTF.

This sequence joins TRBV2 and TRBJ1-1; D remains unclear. From germline, CDR1 is SNHLY and CDR2 FYNNEI. V was trimmed by 2 bases and J by 3 bases, leaving 10 bases between them. The CDR3 runs 14 residues. The DNA of the CDR3 is TGTGCCAGCAGTGAAAGTTCGGAGGACACTGAAGCTTTCTTT. This gives the protein CASSESSEDTEAFF.

V gene TRBV5-1 combines with J gene TRBJ1-4; possible D gene TRBD1, 5 bases. Between the trimmed V and J ends, which lost 0 bases and 8 bases, there was a span of 23 bases. The CDR3 runs to 18 residues. Germline CDR1 is SGHRS and CDR2 is YFSETQ. The CDR3 sequence is CASSLGGGPPPIREKLFF. The CDR3 nucleotides read TGCGCCAGCAGCTTGGGGGGGGGTCCACCACCAATAAGGGAAAAACTGTTTTTT.

The CDR3 here is CATRLGTSVQETQYF. The CDR3 DNA reads TGTGCCACCAGACTCGGGACTAGCGTCCAAGAGACCCAGTACTTC. The gene calls are TRBV15 and TRBJ2-5, with 10 bases fitting TRBD2. Germline lookup yields CDR1 LNHNV and CDR2 YYDKDF (reference sequence). This CDR3 comprises 15 residues. V shed 6 bases, J shed 1 base, and the junction held 5 bases outside the gene matches.

The chain employs TRBV5-1 and TRBJ2-5, with D possibly being TRBD1 (5 bases). Germline-derived CDR1 and CDR2 are SGHRS and YFSETQ. This CDR3 has 14 residues. Trimming pared 1 base from V and 1 base from J, leaving 8 bases between. In nucleotides, the CDR3 is TGCGCCAGCAGCTTGAACACAGGCCAAGAGACCCAGTACTTC. This codes for CASSLNTGQETQYF.

V gene TRBV19 combines with J gene TRBJ2-1, with 8 bases lining up with TRBD2. The CDR3 extends over 14 amino acids. V lost 4 bases to trimming and J lost 3 bases; unmatched junction nucleotides: 2. Germline values: CDR1 LNHDA, CDR2 SQIVND (reference sequence). The CDR3 nucleotides read TGTGCCAGTAGTAGCAGCGGGGGCTACAATGAGCAGTTCTTC. It is translated as CASSSSGGYNEQFF.

This sequence joins TRBV9 and TRBJ2-5; 12 nucleotides line up with TRBD2. Germline trimming cut 0 bases from V and 0 bases from J; bases unmatched to any gene: 6. Germline V gene sequence: CDR1 SGDLS, CDR2 YYNGEE. The CDR3 extends over 18 amino acids. CDR3 in amino acids: CASSVAASGGVNQETQYF. The CDR3 bases are TGTGCCAGCAGCGTAGCGGCTAGCGGGGGGGTCAACCAAGAGACCCAGTACTTC.

The rearrangement links TRBV29-1 to TRBJ1-4, with D possibly TRBD1 on 6 matching bases. CDR3 length equals 14 residues. Germline CDR1 SQVTM, CDR2 ANQGSEA. Trimming shortened V by 5 bases and J by 7 bases, and 17 bases separated the two germline ends. The chain's CDR3 is CSVYPTGSPEKLFF. For the CDR3, the DNA is TGCAGCGTTTACCCCACAGGGTCCCCTGAAAAACTGTTTTTT. Using reference TRBV29-1 and TRBJ1-4 for the parts outside the CDR3, the full variable domain is SAVISQKPSRDICQRGTSLTIQCQVDSQVTMMFWYRQQPGQSLTLIATANQGSEATYESGFVIDKFPISRPNLTFSTLTVSNMSPEDSSIYLCSVYPTGSPEKLFFGSGTQLSVL.